A single sample gave rise to the 20 T cell receptor beta chains below, sequenced in a study of cytomegalovirus exposure and HLA in healthy donors. With 60 Vbeta and 13 Jbeta primers, the PCR was carried out. TCRdb keeps only in-frame clones here, not all; method: immunoSEQ multiplex PCR. Here the sample table reports about 74,000 clones. The sequencing sample was made of PBMCs. All receptors come from a female donor in good health and CMV-seropositive.

The chain couples TRBV6-1 to TRBJ1-2; 11 bases fit TRBD1. Germline V gene data show CDR1 as MNHNS and CDR2 as SASEGT. J gave up 4 bases and V 6 bases, and 4 bases lay outside the gene matches. This CDR3 contains 14 residues. The CDR3 DNA sequence: TGTGCCAGCAGACCGGGACAGGGGGTCTATGGCTACACCTTC. It encodes CASRPGQGVYGYTF.

The genes are TRBV6-5 and TRBJ2-2; no clear D gene. The CDR3 runs 15 residues. V gave up 5 bases and J gave up 6 bases, with 16 bases separating them. Germline assignment: CDR1 MNHEY and CDR2 SVGAGI. CDR3 nucleotides: TGTGCCAGCAGTCCGACGCGAGGCCGTCCCGGGGAGCTGTTTTTT. Translated, it gives CASSPTRGRPGELFF.

The genes are TRBV5-6 and TRBJ1-1; D may be TRBD1 (6 bases). The CDR3 consists of 16 residues. V gave up 0 bases and J gave up 7 bases, with 19 bases separating them. Germline CDR1 and CDR2: SGHDT and YYEEEE. CDR3 amino acids: CASSLGPDRSTHEAFF. In DNA, the CDR3 is TGTGCCAGCAGCTTGGGGCCTGACAGGTCGACCCATGAAGCTTTCTTT.

The V call is TRBV7-9, the J call TRBJ2-7; D may be TRBD2 (5 bases). Germline CDR1 is SEHNR and CDR2 is FQNEAQ (reference sequence). This CDR3 is built from 12 residues. Between the trimmed V and J ends, which lost 4 bases and 3 bases, there was a span of 7 bases. CDR3 protein: CASSYTSYEQYF. CDR3 DNA sequence: TGTGCCAGCAGCTACACTAGCTACGAGCAGTACTTC.

The V gene is TRBV10-2, the J gene TRBJ2-5, with a tentative D call TRBD2 (6 bases). V was cut by 4 bases and J by 5 bases, with 8 bases left in between. The CDR3 runs 12 residues. Germline lookup yields CDR1 WSHSY and CDR2 SAAADI. CDR3 residues: CASSAAGETQYF. The CDR3, as DNA: TGCGCCAGCAGTGCGGCGGGGGAGACCCAGTACTTC.

V gene TRBV7-9 combines with J gene TRBJ2-1; D is unresolved. Trimming stripped 6 bases from V and 7 bases from J, with 19 bases between. This CDR3 has 15 amino acids. CDR1 SEHNR and CDR2 FQNEAQ come from the germline V gene (reference sequence). CDR3 sequence (DNA): TGTGCCAGCAGTTCCGGAGTTCCCAAACCGAATGAGCAGTTCTTC. Translation gives CASSSGVPKPNEQFF. Full variable domain (rest looked up from reference TRBV7-9 and TRBJ2-1): DTGVSQNPRHKITKRGQNVTFRCDPISEHNRLYWYRQTLGQGPEFLTYFQNEAQLEKSRLLSDRFSAERPKGSFSTLEIQRTEQGDSAMYLCASSSGVPKPNEQFFGPGTRLTVL.

The chain recombines TRBV7-2 with TRBJ1-2; TRBD1 aligns across 9 bases. The germline V gene has CDR1 SGHTA and CDR2 FQGNSA. Trimming cost V 0 bases and J 5 bases; bases outside gene matches: 1. This CDR3 is 14 amino acids long. Here the CDR3 DNA reads TGTGCCAGCAGCTTAGCGGGACAGGGTTATGGCTACACCTTC. Amino acid sequence: CASSLAGQGYGYTF.

V usage is TRBV7-2 and J usage is TRBJ2-4; 9 bases are shared with TRBD1. The germline V gene encodes CDR1 SGHTA and CDR2 FQGNSA. This CDR3 has 14 residues. V lost 5 bases and J lost 7; bases outside the gene matches: 6. CDR3 region: CASSAGTGSNIQYF. CDR3 in DNA: TGTGCCAGCAGCGCAGGGACAGGGAGCAACATTCAGTACTTC.

The chain combines TRBV25-1 with TRBJ2-5, with 7 bases identical to TRBD2. Germline CDR1 reads MGHDK; CDR2 reads SYGVNS. The CDR3 totals 17 residues. V lost 1 base to trimming and J lost 2 bases; unmatched junction nucleotides: 10. This CDR3 reads CASSESQREGEQETQYF. CDR3 sequence (DNA): TGTGCCAGCAGTGAATCACAGCGGGAAGGGGAGCAAGAGACCCAGTACTTC.

This sequence joins TRBV7-2 and TRBJ1-2, with 8 bases aligning to TRBD1. V lost 1 base and J lost 8; bases outside the gene matches: 6. The CDR3 consists of 14 residues. CDR1 and CDR2 (germline): SGHTA, FQGNSA. CDR3 sequence reads: CASSLVNGQGGYTF. The CDR3 coding sequence is TGTGCCAGCAGCTTAGTCAATGGACAGGGCGGCTACACCTTC.

The chain is built from TRBV5-1 and TRBJ1-1; D is possibly TRBD1 (6 bases). The CDR3 sequence is 15 residues long. Trimming pared 5 bases from V and 2 bases from J, leaving 16 bases between. CDR1 SGHRS and CDR2 YFSETQ come from the germline V gene. CDR3 DNA: TGCGCCAGCAGTCCAGGGGAACAGGTCAACACTGAAGCTTTCTTT. It encodes CASSPGEQVNTEAFF.

The chain recombines TRBV4-1 with TRBJ2-6, with 10 bases lining up with TRBD2. CDR3 length equals 20 residues. Trimming took 2 bases from V and 0 from J; bases not matched to a gene: 10. The germline V gene encodes CDR1 MGHRA and CDR2 YSYEKL. The chain's CDR3 is CASSQYWVAGGSSGANVLTF. The CDR3 DNA reads TGCGCCAGCAGCCAATATTGGGTAGCGGGAGGTTCCTCTGGGGCCAACGTCCTGACTTTC.

The DNA of the CDR3 is TGTGCCAGCCGGCTGGGACAGGGGGCCTATGGCTACACCTTC. This encodes CASRLGQGAYGYTF. The genes are TRBV2 and TRBJ1-2, with 12 bases aligning to TRBD1. CDR1 SNHLY and CDR2 FYNNEI come from the germline V gene. This CDR3 comprises 14 residues. V was clipped by 8 bases and J by 4 bases; unmatched bases: 5.

The CDR3 region is CASSEARRQGTDTQYF. The CDR3 coding sequence is TGTGCCAGCAGTGAAGCGCGGAGGCAGGGCACAGATACGCAGTATTTT. V usage is TRBV2 and J usage is TRBJ2-3, with a possible D match to TRBD2 (5 bases). Between the trimmed V and J ends, which lost 0 bases and 1 base, there was a span of 11 bases. Germline CDR1 and CDR2: SNHLY and FYNNEI. The CDR3 consists of 16 residues. Full variable domain (remainder filled in from reference TRBV2 and TRBJ2-3): EPEVTQTPSHQVTQMGQEVILRCVPISNHLYFYWYRQILGQKVEFLVSFYNNEISEKSEIFDDQFSVERPDGSNFTLKIRSTKLEDSAMYFCASSEARRQGTDTQYFGPGTRLTVL.

This sequence joins TRBV28 and TRBJ1-5; D is perhaps TRBD1 (5 bases). The ends were cut back, 1 base at V and 4 bases at J, with 8 bases in the middle. CDR1 and CDR2 (germline): MDHEN, SYDVKM. CDR3 length: 14 residues. This chain's CDR3 is CASSLLGVNQPQHF. The CDR3 DNA sequence: TGTGCCAGCAGTTTATTAGGGGTGAATCAGCCCCAGCATTTT.

The chain carries TRBV9 and TRBJ1-3; D possibly corresponds to TRBD1 (5 bases). The germline V and J ends were trimmed by 0 bases and 0 bases, with 19 bases remaining between them. Germline V gene lookup returns CDR1 SGDLS and CDR2 YYNGEE. This CDR3 region has 19 residues. The CDR3 sequence is CASSVDPRVGGVSGNTIYF. Here the CDR3 DNA reads TGTGCCAGCAGCGTAGACCCCCGGGTGGGGGGAGTCTCTGGAAACACCATATATTTT.

J is TRBJ2-1 and V is TRBV5-8, with TRBD2 as a possible D gene (6 bases). The V and J ends lost 4 bases and 9 bases respectively, with 26 bases between them. This CDR3 region has 17 residues. Germline-derived CDR1 and CDR2 are SGHTS and YDEGEE. CDR3 DNA sequence: TGTGCCAGCAGCACGGGCTGGACTACCACCAAAAGGGGTGAGCAGTTCTTC. This codes for CASSTGWTTTKRGEQFF.

The chain combines TRBV7-9 with TRBJ2-3; 12 nucleotides align to TRBD2. The V gene end was trimmed by 5 bases and the J gene end by 0 bases; junction bases not matched to a gene: 3. Germline CDR1 reads SEHNR; CDR2 reads FQNEAQ (reference sequence). The CDR3 has 16 residues. As DNA, the CDR3 is TGTGCCAGCAGCGACGGACTAGCGGGGAGCACAGATACGCAGTATTTT. Its protein is CASSDGLAGSTDTQYF.

V usage is TRBV9 and J usage is TRBJ1-1, with D unresolved. Looked up from germline, CDR1 is SGDLS and CDR2 is YYNGEE. V lost 4 bases to trimming and J lost 4 bases, with 11 bases between them. This CDR3 spans 13 amino acids. The CDR3 sequence is CASSYGDGTEAFF. DNA of the CDR3: TGTGCCAGCAGCTATGGAGATGGCACTGAAGCTTTCTTT.

The rearrangement joins TRBV5-4 to TRBJ2-2; tentatively, D is TRBD1 (6 bases). The V end lost 7 bases, the J end lost 5 bases, and 15 bases lay between the germline ends. Germline CDR1 is SGHNT and CDR2 is YYREEE (reference sequence). The CDR3 has 14 residues. The CDR3 coding sequence is TGTGCCAGCCTATCCGACAGGACAACCGGGGAGCTGTTTTTT. Translated, it gives CASLSDRTTGELFF.